This T cell receptor beta chain was observed in a study of blood T cell repertoires in COVID-19. Assay used: immunoSEQ multiplex PCR; TCRdb lists only in-frame clones, some missing. The sample gives around 140,000 clones, over 70% of which show up once; about 37% is in the top ten. Sequenced input: peripheral blood. This clonotype was sampled from a man aged 45-60 years who had recovered from COVID-19.

In DNA form, the CDR3 reads TGCGCCAGCAGCTATTCCGGGACTAGCGGGGGAACCTACAATGAGCAGTTCTTC. Translation: CASSYSGTSGGTYNEQFF. The chain combines TRBV5-1 with TRBJ2-1, with 14 bases that match TRBD2. The CDR3 covers 18 residues. V was clipped by 3 bases and J by 2 bases; unmatched bases: 7. Looked up from germline, CDR1 is SGHRS and CDR2 is YFSETQ.